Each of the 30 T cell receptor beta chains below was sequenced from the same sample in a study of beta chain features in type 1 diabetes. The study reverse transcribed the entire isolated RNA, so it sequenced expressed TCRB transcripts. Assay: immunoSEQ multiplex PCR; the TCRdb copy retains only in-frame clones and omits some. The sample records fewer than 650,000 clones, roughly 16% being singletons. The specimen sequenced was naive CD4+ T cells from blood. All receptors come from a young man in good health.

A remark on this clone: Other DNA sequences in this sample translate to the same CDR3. CDR3 coding DNA: TGTGCCAGCTCACCTAGCGGCACCTACGAGCAGTACTTC. Its translation is CASSPSGTYEQYF. The chain employs TRBV18 and TRBJ2-7; possibly TRBD2 for D (6 bases). CDR1 KGHSH and CDR2 LQKENI come from the germline V gene. The CDR3 covers 13 residues. V gave up 3 bases and J gave up 2 bases, with 8 bases separating them.

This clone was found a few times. Here the CDR3 reads CAAGRSPYGYTF. CDR3 nucleotide sequence: TGTGCCGCCGGCCGTTCCCCCTATGGCTACACCTTC. The rearrangement links TRBV19 to TRBJ1-2; no definite D call. Looked up from germline, CDR1 is LNHDA and CDR2 is SQIVND (reference sequence). The CDR3 sequence is 12 residues long. Deletions cut 11 bases from V and 4 bases from J, with 14 bases between. Variable domain in full (rest from reference TRBV19 and TRBJ1-2): DGGITQSPKYLFRKEGQNVTLSCEQNLNHDAMYWYRQDPGQGLRLIYYSQIVNDFQKGDIAEGYSVSREKKESFPLTVTSAQKNPTAFYLCAAGRSPYGYTFGSGTRLTVV.

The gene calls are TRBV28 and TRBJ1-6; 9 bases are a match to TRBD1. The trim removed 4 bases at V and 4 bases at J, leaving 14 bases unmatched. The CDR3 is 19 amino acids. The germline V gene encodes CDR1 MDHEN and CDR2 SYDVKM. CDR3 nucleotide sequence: TGTGCCAGCAGTTCTACCTTTTACCGGGACAGGGTATATAATTCACCCCTCCACTTT. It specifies CASSSTFYRDRVYNSPLHF.

This chain's CDR3 is CASSQTRTPYGYTF. CDR3 DNA sequence: TGCGCCAGCAGCCAAACCAGGACCCCCTATGGCTACACCTTC. The genes are TRBV4-3 and TRBJ1-2; D call uncertain. Germline V gives CDR1 LGHNA, CDR2 YSLEER. V was trimmed by 2 bases and J by 4 bases, leaving 11 bases between them. The CDR3 is made up of 14 amino acids.

The CDR3 region has the DNA TGTGCCAGCTGGGCTACAGGGAACTACGAGCAGTACTTC. Amino acids: CASWATGNYEQYF. The V and J genes are TRBV18 and TRBJ2-7; tentatively, D is TRBD1 (6 bases). The ends were cut back, 7 bases at V and 3 bases at J, with 13 bases in the middle. This CDR3 has 13 residues. Germline V lookup: CDR1 KGHSH, CDR2 LQKENI.

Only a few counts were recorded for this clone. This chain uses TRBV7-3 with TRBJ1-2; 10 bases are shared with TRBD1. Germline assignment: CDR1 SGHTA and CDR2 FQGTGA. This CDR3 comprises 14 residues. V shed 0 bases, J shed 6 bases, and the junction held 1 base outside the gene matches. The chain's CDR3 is CASSLTGTGDGYTF. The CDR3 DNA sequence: TGTGCCAGCAGCTTAACCGGGACAGGGGATGGCTACACCTTC.

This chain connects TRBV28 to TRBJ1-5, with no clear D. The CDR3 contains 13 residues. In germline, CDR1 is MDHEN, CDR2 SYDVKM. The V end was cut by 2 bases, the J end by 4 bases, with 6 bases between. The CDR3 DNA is TGTGCCAGCAGTTTACGCCGGAATCAGCCCCAGCATTTT. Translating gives CASSLRRNQPQHF.

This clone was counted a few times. Written as DNA, the CDR3 is TGTGCCAGCTCACCAGCCCCGGGGGGCAGTTATGGGAATGAGCAGTTCTTC. Its protein product is CASSPAPGGSYGNEQFF. The chain employs TRBV18 and TRBJ2-1; maybe TRBD2 (7 bases). Trimming removed 2 bases from V and 7 bases from J, with 21 bases in between. This CDR3 has 17 residues. Per germline, CDR1 KGHSH and CDR2 LQKENI.

CDR3 sequence (DNA): TGTGCCAGCAGTTACTCGACAGGGAGAGGGAACACTGAAGCTTTCTTT. Protein sequence: CASSYSTGRGNTEAFF. This chain connects TRBV6-5 to TRBJ1-1; 7 bases align to TRBD1. The germline CDR1 and CDR2 sequences are MNHEY and SVGAGI. The CDR3 is 16 amino acids. V lost 0 bases and J lost 1; bases outside the gene matches: 5.

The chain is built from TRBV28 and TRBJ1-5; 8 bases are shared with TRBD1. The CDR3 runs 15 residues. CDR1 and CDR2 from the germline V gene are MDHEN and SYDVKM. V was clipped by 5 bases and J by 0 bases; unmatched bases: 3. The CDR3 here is CASSRTGTSNQPQHF. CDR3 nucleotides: TGTGCCAGCAGTCGGACAGGGACTAGCAATCAGCCCCAGCATTTT.

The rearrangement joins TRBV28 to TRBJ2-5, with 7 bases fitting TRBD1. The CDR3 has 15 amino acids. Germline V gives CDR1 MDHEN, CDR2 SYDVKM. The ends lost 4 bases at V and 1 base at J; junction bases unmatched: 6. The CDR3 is CASSSSGQSQETQYF. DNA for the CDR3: TGTGCCAGCAGTTCGTCGGGACAGTCCCAAGAGACCCAGTACTTC.

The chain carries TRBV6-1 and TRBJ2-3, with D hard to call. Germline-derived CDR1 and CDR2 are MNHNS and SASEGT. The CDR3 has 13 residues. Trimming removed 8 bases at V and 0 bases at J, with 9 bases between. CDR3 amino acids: CASGRSSTDTQYF. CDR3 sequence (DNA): TGTGCCAGCGGACGTTCCAGCACAGATACGCAGTATTTT.

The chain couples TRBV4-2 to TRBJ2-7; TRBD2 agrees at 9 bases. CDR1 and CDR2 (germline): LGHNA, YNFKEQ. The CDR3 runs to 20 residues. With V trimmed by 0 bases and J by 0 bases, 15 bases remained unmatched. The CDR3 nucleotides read TGTGCCAGCAGCCAAGAAAGACGCGGGGGGGGCAGGGCCAGCTCCTACGAGCAGTACTTC. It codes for CASSQERRGGGRASSYEQYF.

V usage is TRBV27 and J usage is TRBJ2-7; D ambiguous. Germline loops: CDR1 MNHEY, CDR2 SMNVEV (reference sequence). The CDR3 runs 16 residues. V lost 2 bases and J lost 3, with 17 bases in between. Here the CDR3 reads CASSLSTARFFYEQYF. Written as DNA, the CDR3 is TGTGCCAGCAGTTTAAGCACAGCCAGGTTTTTCTACGAGCAGTACTTC.

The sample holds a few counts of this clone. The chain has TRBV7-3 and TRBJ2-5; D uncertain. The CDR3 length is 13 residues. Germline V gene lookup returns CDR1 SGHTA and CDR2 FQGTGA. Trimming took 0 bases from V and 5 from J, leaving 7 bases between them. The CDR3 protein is CASSLTLGETQYF. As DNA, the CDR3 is TGTGCCAGCAGCTTAACGTTGGGGGAGACCCAGTACTTC. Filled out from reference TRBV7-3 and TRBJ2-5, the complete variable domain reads GAGVSQTPSNKVTEKGKYVELRCDPISGHTALYWYRQSLGQGPEFLIYFQGTGAADDSGLPNDRFFAVRPEGSVSTLKIQRTERGDSAVYLCASSLTLGETQYFGPGTRLLVL.

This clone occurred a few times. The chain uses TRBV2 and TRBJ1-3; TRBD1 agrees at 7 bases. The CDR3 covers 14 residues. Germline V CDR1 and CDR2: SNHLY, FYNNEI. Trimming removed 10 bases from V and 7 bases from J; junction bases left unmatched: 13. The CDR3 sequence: CANPVRGARNTIYF. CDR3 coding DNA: TGTGCCAACCCGGTCAGGGGGGCGCGTAACACCATATATTTT.

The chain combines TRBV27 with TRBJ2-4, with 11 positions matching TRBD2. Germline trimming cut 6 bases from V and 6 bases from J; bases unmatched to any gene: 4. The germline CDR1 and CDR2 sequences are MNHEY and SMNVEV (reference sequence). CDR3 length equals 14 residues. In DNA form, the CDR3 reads TGTGCCAGCAGGGGAACTAGCGGGAGAAACATTCAGTACTTC. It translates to CASRGTSGRNIQYF.

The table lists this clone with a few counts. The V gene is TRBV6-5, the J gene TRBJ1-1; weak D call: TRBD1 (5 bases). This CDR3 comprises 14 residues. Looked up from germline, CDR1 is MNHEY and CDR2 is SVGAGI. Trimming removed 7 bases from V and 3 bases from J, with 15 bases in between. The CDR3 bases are TGTGCCAGCACCGGATACGGGACGGACACTGAAGCTTTCTTT. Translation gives CASTGYGTDTEAFF.

The CDR3 reads CASSLERLTEAFF. The CDR3 DNA sequence: TGTGCCAGCAGCTTAGAAAGGCTCACTGAAGCTTTCTTT. The chain has TRBV7-6 and TRBJ1-1; D is unresolved. V was pared by 1 base and J by 4 bases, with 7 bases between. Germline V lookup: CDR1 SGHVS, CDR2 FNYEAQ. The length of the CDR3 is 13 residues.

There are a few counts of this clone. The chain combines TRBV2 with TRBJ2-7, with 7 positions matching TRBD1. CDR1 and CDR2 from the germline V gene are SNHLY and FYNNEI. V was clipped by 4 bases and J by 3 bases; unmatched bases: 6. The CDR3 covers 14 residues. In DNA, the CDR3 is TGTGCCAGCAGTGTTGTGGGACAGCTCTACGAGCAGTACTTC. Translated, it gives CASSVVGQLYEQYF.

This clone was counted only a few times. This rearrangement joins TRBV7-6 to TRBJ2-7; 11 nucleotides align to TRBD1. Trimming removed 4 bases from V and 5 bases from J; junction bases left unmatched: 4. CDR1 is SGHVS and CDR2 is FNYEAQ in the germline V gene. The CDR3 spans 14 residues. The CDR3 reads CASSSWTGGDEQYF. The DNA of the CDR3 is TGTGCCAGCAGCTCATGGACAGGGGGCGACGAGCAGTACTTC.

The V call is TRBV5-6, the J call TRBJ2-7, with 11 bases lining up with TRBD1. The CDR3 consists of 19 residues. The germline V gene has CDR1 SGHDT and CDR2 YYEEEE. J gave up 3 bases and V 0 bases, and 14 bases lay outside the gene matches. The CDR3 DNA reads TGTGCCAGCAGCTTGGAGCGGGACAGGGGGTACTCCCCTCGCTACGAGCAGTACTTC. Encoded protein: CASSLERDRGYSPRYEQYF.

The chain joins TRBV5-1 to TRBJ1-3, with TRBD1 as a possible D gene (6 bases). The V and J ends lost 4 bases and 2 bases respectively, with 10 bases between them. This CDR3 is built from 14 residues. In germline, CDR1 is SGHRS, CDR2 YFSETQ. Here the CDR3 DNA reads TGCGCCAGCAGCGCCGCAGGGGCTGGAAACACCATATATTTT. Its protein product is CASSAAGAGNTIYF.

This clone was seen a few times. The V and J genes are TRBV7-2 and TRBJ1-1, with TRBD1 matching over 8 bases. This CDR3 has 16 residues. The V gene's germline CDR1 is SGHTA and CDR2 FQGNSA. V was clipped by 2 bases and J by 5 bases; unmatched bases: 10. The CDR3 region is CASSLRGQGARTEAFF. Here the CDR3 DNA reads TGTGCCAGCAGCTTAAGGGGCCAGGGGGCGAGGACTGAAGCTTTCTTT.

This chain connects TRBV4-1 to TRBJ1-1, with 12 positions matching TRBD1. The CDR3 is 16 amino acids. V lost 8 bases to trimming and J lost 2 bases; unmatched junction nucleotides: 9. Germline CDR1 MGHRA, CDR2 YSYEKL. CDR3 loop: CASGTGGAPRNTEAFF. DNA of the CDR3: TGCGCCAGCGGGACAGGGGGCGCCCCCCGAAACACTGAAGCTTTCTTT.

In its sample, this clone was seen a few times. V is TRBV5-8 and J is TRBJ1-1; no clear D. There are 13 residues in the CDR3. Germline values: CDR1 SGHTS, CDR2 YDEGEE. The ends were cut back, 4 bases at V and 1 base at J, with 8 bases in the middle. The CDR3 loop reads CASSRERNTEAFF. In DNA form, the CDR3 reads TGTGCCAGCAGCCGAGAGCGGAACACTGAAGCTTTCTTT.

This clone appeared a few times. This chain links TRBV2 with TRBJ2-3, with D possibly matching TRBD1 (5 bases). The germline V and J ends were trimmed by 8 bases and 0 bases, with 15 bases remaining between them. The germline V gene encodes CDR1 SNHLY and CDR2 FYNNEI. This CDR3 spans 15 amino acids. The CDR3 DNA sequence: TGTGCCAGCCTCTCTCAGACAGCTAGCACAGATACGCAGTATTTT. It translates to CASLSQTASTDTQYF.

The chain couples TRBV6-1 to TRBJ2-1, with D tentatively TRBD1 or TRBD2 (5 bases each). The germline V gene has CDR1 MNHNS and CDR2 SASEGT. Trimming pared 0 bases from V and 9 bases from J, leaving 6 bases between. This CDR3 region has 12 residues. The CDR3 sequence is CASSEAGTEQFF. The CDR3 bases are TGTGCCAGCAGTGAAGCGGGGACTGAGCAGTTCTTC.

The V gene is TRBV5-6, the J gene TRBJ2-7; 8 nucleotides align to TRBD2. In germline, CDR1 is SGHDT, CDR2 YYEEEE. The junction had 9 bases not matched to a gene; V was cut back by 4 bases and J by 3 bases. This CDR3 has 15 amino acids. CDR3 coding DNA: TGTGCCAGCAGCCGGCGGGGGGCGCTGGGCTACGAGCAGTACTTC. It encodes CASSRRGALGYEQYF.

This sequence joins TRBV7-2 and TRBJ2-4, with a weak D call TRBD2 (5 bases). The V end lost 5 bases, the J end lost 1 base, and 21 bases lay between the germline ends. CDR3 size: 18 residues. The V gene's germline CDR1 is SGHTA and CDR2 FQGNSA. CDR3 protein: CASSRQGDSGFAKNIQYF. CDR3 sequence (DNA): TGTGCCAGCAGCCGGCAAGGCGACTCGGGGTTCGCCAAAAACATTCAGTACTTC.